What follows is one TCR beta chain and its context. Antigen unknown. Assay: immunoSEQ multiplex PCR; the TCRdb copy retains only in-frame clones and omits some. The data show about 53,000 clones, almost 85% seen once. This entry is derived from a study of OX40 agonist ivuxolimab in advanced cancers. Study details: Prior anti-PD-1, anti-PD-L1 or anti-CTLA-4 therapy did not bar entry, and more than 35% had some.

Study-wide points: At 0.1 to 3.0 mg/kg and by week 6, CD4+ and CD8+ T cells in the blood had expanded clonally.

Blood draws occurred at baseline, cycle 4 day 1, and cycle 7 day 1. This CDR3 comprises 17 residues. With V trimmed by 2 bases and J by 1 base, 4 bases remained unmatched. CDR1 and CDR2 from the germline V gene are SGDLS and YYNGEE. This clonotype originated in an adult with an advanced solid tumor such as melanoma, head and neck, liver or kidney cancer. This chain links TRBV9 with TRBJ2-3; 13 nucleotides agree with TRBD2. The specimen comprised CD4+ or CD8+ T cells sorted from blood, sampled in a trial of the OX40 agonist ivuxolimab. The CDR3 region is CASSVLGTSGGTDTQYF. CDR3 nucleotide sequence: TGTGCCAGCAGCGTCCTGGGGACTAGCGGGGGCACAGATACGCAGTATTTT.